What follows are 32 T cell receptor beta chains derived from one specimen sequenced in a study of T cell repertoires in cytomegalovirus infection. MiXCR was run by TCRdb on the reads, yielding one entry per CDR3 protein. The table has fewer than 400,000 distinct CDR3 sequences, less than 20% seen once. Sequencing used PBMCs. All receptors derive from a human donor in good health (CMV status not recorded). Some clones in this sample may be carry-over from other donors' samples.

In its sample, this clonotype was seen many times. The chain is built from TRBV7-6 and TRBJ2-7, with a tentative D call TRBD1 (5 bases). Germline CDR1 SGHVS, CDR2 FNYEAQ. The CDR3 contains 14 residues. Deletions cut 1 base from V and 9 bases from J, with 16 bases between. CDR3 DNA sequence: TGTGCCAGCAGCTTAGGACAGACGAGCTCTTGGCAGTACTTC. Translation: CASSLGQTSSWQYF.

The rearrangement uses TRBV20-1 and TRBJ1-1, with D maybe TRBD1 (5 bases). This CDR3 comprises 13 residues. CDR1 DFQATT and CDR2 SNEGSKA come from the germline V gene (reference sequence). V dropped 5 bases and J dropped 0 bases, with 10 bases sitting between them. The CDR3 coding sequence is TGCAGTGCTTTCAGGGAATTGAACACTGAAGCTTTCTTT. Protein product: CSAFRELNTEAFF.

Only a few counts were recorded for this clonotype. CDR3 coding DNA: TGTGCCAGCAGTTACGGGGGTTCCACTGAAGCTTTCTTT. Translated, it gives CASSYGGSTEAFF. The V gene is TRBV6-6, the J gene TRBJ1-1; possibly TRBD1 for D (5 bases). Germline values: CDR1 MNHNY, CDR2 SVGAGI (reference sequence). Between the trimmed V and J ends, which lost 2 bases and 4 bases, there was a span of 8 bases. The CDR3 extends over 13 amino acids.

This clonotype has at least ten counts. This rearrangement joins TRBV28 to TRBJ2-7; D gene ambiguous. Germline CDR1 MDHEN, CDR2 SYDVKM. V lost 4 bases to trimming and J lost 2 bases, with 12 bases between them. This CDR3 region has 14 residues. CDR3 residues: CASSSAQSTYEQYF. DNA for the CDR3: TGTGCCAGCAGTTCCGCACAGTCGACCTACGAGCAGTACTTC.

This clonotype was detected only a few times. The V call is TRBV14, the J call TRBJ1-1; perhaps TRBD1 as D (5 bases). Trimming cost V 2 bases and J 8 bases, with 12 bases left between them. The CDR3 loop spans 13 amino acids. Germline assignment: CDR1 SGHDN and CDR2 FVKESK. The CDR3, as DNA: TGTGCCAGCAGCCAATATTTGACAGCAGAAGCTTTCTTT. Translating it yields CASSQYLTAEAFF.

This clonotype has at least ten counts. V is TRBV11-2 and J is TRBJ1-3; 11 bases match TRBD1. The ends lost 8 bases at V and 8 bases at J; junction bases unmatched: 5. This CDR3 comprises 13 residues. Germline V CDR1 and CDR2: SGHAT, FQNNGV. CDR3 nucleotide sequence: TGTGCCAGCCGGAGGACAGGGGGCCACACCATATATTTT. This sequence encodes CASRRTGGHTIYF. The whole variable domain, filled in from reference TRBV11-2 and TRBJ1-3, reads EAGVAQSPRYKIIEKRQSVAFWCNPISGHATLYWYQQILGQGPKLLIQFQNNGVVDDSQLPKDRFSAERLKGVDSTLKIQPAKLEDSAVYLCASRRTGGHTIYFGEGSWLTVV.

This clonotype was detected many times. V and J are TRBV6-6 and TRBJ2-1, with 8 bases identical to TRBD1. CDR3 length equals 15 residues. Germline lookup yields CDR1 MNHNY and CDR2 SVGAGI (reference sequence). The V gene end was trimmed by 2 bases and the J gene end by 8 bases; junction bases not matched to a gene: 8. The CDR3 region is CASSYPGQGRDEQFF. As DNA, the CDR3 is TGTGCCAGCAGTTACCCAGGACAGGGAAGGGATGAGCAGTTCTTC.

The J gene is TRBJ2-1, the V gene TRBV7-8, with TRBD1 as a possible D gene (6 bases). The CDR3 length is 13 residues. Trimming cost V 2 bases and J 14 bases, with 16 bases left between them. Per the germline V gene, CDR1 is SGHVS and CDR2 is FQNEAQ. CDR3 amino acids: CASSLYVAGEKFF. The DNA of the CDR3 is TGTGCCAGCAGCTTATACGTGGCAGGGGAAAAGTTCTTC.

This clonotype was detected only a few times. The chain has TRBV4-1 and TRBJ1-4, with D uncertain. Trimming removed 10 bases from V and 5 bases from J, with 20 bases in between. Germline V gives CDR1 MGHRA, CDR2 YSYEKL. This CDR3 is built from 15 residues. CDR3 coding DNA: TGCGCCACTCGTACGACCTTTTCAGAAAATGAAAAACTGTTTTTT. It yields the protein CATRTTFSENEKLFF.

This clonotype occurred a few times. CDR3 coding DNA: TGTGCCAGCAGTCCAGGGGTAGTTGGGAACAATGAGCAGTTCTTC. It yields the protein CASSPGVVGNNEQFF. The chain combines TRBV27 with TRBJ2-1; tentative D call: TRBD1 (6 bases). This CDR3 contains 15 residues. The germline CDR1 and CDR2 sequences are MNHEY and SMNVEV (reference sequence). Trimming removed 5 bases at V and 5 bases at J, with 16 bases between.

The rearrangement links TRBV14 to TRBJ1-1, with D maybe TRBD1 (5 bases). CDR3 length: 17 residues. Trimming removed 3 bases at V and 3 bases at J, with 20 bases between. CDR1 is SGHDN, CDR2 FVKESK, per germline. The CDR3 nucleotides are TGTGCCAGCAGCCAGGATACCTGGACACCTCCGGACACTGAAGCTTTCTTT. This gives the protein CASSQDTWTPPDTEAFF.

This clonotype occurred a few times. This chain links TRBV20-1 with TRBJ2-2; D may match TRBD1 or TRBD2 (5 bases each). CDR1 DFQATT and CDR2 SNEGSKA come from the germline V gene (reference sequence). The CDR3 sequence is 16 residues long. Trimming pared 0 bases from V and 3 bases from J, leaving 14 bases between. This CDR3 reads CSARDGTRVDTGELFF. As DNA, the CDR3 is TGCAGTGCTAGAGATGGGACGAGGGTGGACACCGGGGAGCTGTTTTTT.

The chain employs TRBV28 and TRBJ2-7; the match to TRBD2 covers 14 bases. V was pared by 2 bases and J by 8 bases, with 8 bases of the junction left unmatched. The CDR3 extends over 16 amino acids. CDR1 is MDHEN and CDR2 is SYDVKM in the germline V gene. The CDR3 DNA follows: TGTGCCAGCAGTTTAAAGGGGGGACTAGCGGGGGCCAAGCAGTACTTC. It translates to CASSLKGGLAGAKQYF.

This clonotype was seen at least ten times. This chain joins TRBV7-2 and TRBJ2-7; 10 nucleotides line up with TRBD2. Germline V CDR1 and CDR2: SGHTA, FQGNSA. The CDR3 has 15 amino acids. V dropped 5 bases and J dropped 4; count of bases not matched to a gene: 8. The CDR3 DNA reads as TGTGCCAGCAGCCCCAGTAGCGGGAGGTCGTACGAGCAGTACTTC. The encoded protein is CASSPSSGRSYEQYF.

This clonotype was seen more than once but under ten times. This chain links TRBV7-9 with TRBJ1-2; the D gene is possibly TRBD1 (6 bases). CDR3 length: 13 residues. Germline V lookup: CDR1 SEHNR, CDR2 FQNEAQ (reference sequence). The V end was cut by 5 bases, the J end by 8 bases, with 15 bases between. The CDR3 spells CASSLDRSGGYTF. The CDR3 DNA reads as TGTGCCAGCAGCCTCGACAGGTCGGGCGGCTACACCTTC.

This clonotype occurred a few times. This sequence joins TRBV7-2 and TRBJ2-1; 12 nucleotides match TRBD2. This CDR3 has 19 residues. The ends lost 2 bases at V and 7 bases at J; junction bases unmatched: 15. Germline V gives CDR1 SGHTA, CDR2 FQGNSA. DNA of the CDR3: TGTGCCAGCAGCTTACGTTTGGCTAGCGGGGGGGCCGGGGGGAATGAGCAGTTCTTC. Its translation is CASSLRLASGGAGGNEQFF. Looking up the rest from reference TRBV7-2 and TRBJ2-1 gives the full variable domain: GAGVSQSPSNKVTEKGKDVELRCDPISGHTALYWYRQSLGQGLEFLIYFQGNSAPDKSGLPSDRFSAERTGGSVSTLTIQRTQQEDSAVYLCASSLRLASGGAGGNEQFFGPGTRLTVL.

This clonotype was seen at least ten times. The V gene is TRBV7-7, the J gene TRBJ2-6; D is undetermined. The CDR3 runs 14 residues. CDR1 is SSHAT and CDR2 is FNYEAQ in the germline V gene (reference sequence). Trimming took 5 bases from V and 4 from J, leaving 9 bases between them. The CDR3, as DNA: TGTGCCAGCAGCCCGAGAGACGGGGCCAACGTCCTGACTTTC. It encodes CASSPRDGANVLTF.

The chain links TRBV7-9 to TRBJ1-1; unclear D gene. Deletions cut 5 bases from V and 5 bases from J, with 18 bases between. This CDR3 spans 15 amino acids. Germline V gene data show CDR1 as SEHNR and CDR2 as FQNEAQ (reference sequence). CDR3 sequence: CASSPPGIMTTEAFF. The CDR3 DNA follows: TGTGCCAGCAGCCCCCCGGGGATCATGACGACTGAAGCTTTCTTT.

This clonotype has more than one count but fewer than ten. The rearrangement uses TRBV10-3 and TRBJ2-1; 7 bases are a match to TRBD2. This CDR3 is built from 14 residues. Germline V gene data show CDR1 as ENHRY and CDR2 as SYGVKD. Trimming removed 2 bases from V and 11 bases from J; junction bases left unmatched: 9. CDR3 amino acids: CAISEPGGGRQQFF. Written as DNA, the CDR3 is TGTGCCATCAGTGAGCCAGGAGGCGGGAGACAGCAGTTCTTC.

About this clonotype: A read error may explain this, as a much larger clone is one base away. The rearrangement uses TRBV7-2 and TRBJ2-1, with D unresolved. Germline assignment: CDR1 SGHTA and CDR2 FQGNSA. Trimming cost V 8 bases and J 7 bases, with 12 bases left between them. The CDR3 runs to 12 residues. The CDR3: CASGRAWNEQFF. The CDR3 DNA reads as TGTGCCAGCGGCCGTGCCTGGAATGAGCAGTTCTTC.

This clonotype was observed many times. The chain employs TRBV7-8 and TRBJ1-1; D unclear. CDR3 length: 13 residues. Germline V gene lookup returns CDR1 SGHVS and CDR2 FQNEAQ. V was trimmed by 0 bases and J by 8 bases, leaving 10 bases between them. Here the CDR3 reads CASSLANRNEAFF. In DNA form, the CDR3 reads TGTGCCAGCAGCTTAGCGAATCGAAACGAAGCTTTCTTT.

In this sample, this clonotype turned up once. The CDR3 nucleotides read TGTGCCAGCAGGAACGGACGATGGGGTACTTCGACCTTC. Encoded protein: CASRNGRWGTSTF. This chain connects TRBV12-3 or TRBV12-4 to TRBJ1-2; D not resolved. V was pared by 6 bases and J by 14 bases, with 22 bases between. The CDR3 loop spans 13 amino acids.

This clonotype was observed many times. The rearrangement uses TRBV28 and TRBJ2-5; D is unclear. The CDR3 sequence is 13 residues long. V was cut by 4 bases and J by 5 bases, with 11 bases left in between. The V gene's germline CDR1 is MDHEN and CDR2 SYDVKM. CDR3 loop: CASSSLPQETQYF. CDR3 in DNA: TGTGCCAGCAGTTCGCTCCCTCAGGAGACCCAGTACTTC.

The V and J genes are TRBV28 and TRBJ2-1, with TRBD1 as a possible D gene (6 bases). The length of the CDR3 is 16 residues. The V and J ends lost 5 bases and 0 bases respectively, with 14 bases between them. The germline CDR1 and CDR2 sequences are MDHEN and SYDVKM. Written as DNA, the CDR3 is TGTGCCAGCAGTCCCGTGGGGGCGGGCTCCTACAATGAGCAGTTCTTC. Protein: CASSPVGAGSYNEQFF.

At least ten counts were recorded for this clonotype. The chain is built from TRBV10-2 and TRBJ2-1; 7 nucleotides line up with TRBD2. The CDR3 loop spans 15 amino acids. Per germline, CDR1 WSHSY and CDR2 SAAADI. The junction had 7 bases not matched to a gene; V was cut back by 8 bases and J by 0 bases. The CDR3 spells CASGRAESSYNEQFF. In DNA, the CDR3 is TGCGCCAGCGGGAGGGCGGAGAGCTCCTACAATGAGCAGTTCTTC.

V gene TRBV20-1 combines with J gene TRBJ1-5; no firm D call. V was clipped by 2 bases and J by 4 bases, with 6 bases between them. Germline V gives CDR1 DFQATT, CDR2 SNEGSKA (reference sequence). The CDR3 sequence is 12 residues long. CDR3 nucleotide sequence: TGCAGTGCTAGATCCGGTAATCAGCCCCAGCATTTT. It encodes CSARSGNQPQHF.

The chain is built from TRBV20-1 and TRBJ2-1, with 13 nucleotides matching TRBD2. V lost 6 bases to trimming and J lost 8 bases; unmatched junction nucleotides: 10. The CDR3 contains 15 residues. The germline V gene encodes CDR1 DFQATT and CDR2 SNEGSKA (reference sequence). The CDR3 loop reads CSAQSTSGGAYEQFF. CDR3 bases: TGCAGTGCCCAATCCACTAGCGGGGGGGCCTATGAGCAGTTCTTC.

This clonotype showed up many times. In DNA form, the CDR3 reads TGTGCCAGCAGCCACCCAGGGGCATATGGCTACACCTTC. The encoded protein is CASSHPGAYGYTF. The J gene is TRBJ1-2, the V gene TRBV7-8; possible D gene TRBD1, 6 bases. Germline V CDR1 and CDR2: SGHVS, FQNEAQ. The CDR3 totals 13 residues. Trimming took 5 bases from V and 5 from J, leaving 12 bases between them.

This clonotype appeared many times. The chain is built from TRBV7-2 and TRBJ2-3; a possible D gene is TRBD2 (6 bases). The CDR3 sequence is 13 residues long. Germline V lookup: CDR1 SGHTA, CDR2 FQGNSA. The V end was cut by 5 bases, the J end by 4 bases, with 10 bases between. CDR3 sequence reads: CASSLGGPDTQYF. The CDR3 nucleotides read TGTGCCAGCAGCCTCGGGGGTCCAGATACGCAGTATTTT.

At least ten counts were recorded for this clonotype. The chain recombines TRBV4-3 with TRBJ2-6; tentatively, D is TRBD1 (5 bases). Germline CDR1 LGHNA, CDR2 YSLEER. The CDR3 runs 15 residues. Trimming pared 4 bases from V and 4 bases from J, leaving 11 bases between. CDR3: CASSPQGRGANVLTF. For the CDR3, the DNA is TGCGCCAGCAGCCCCCAGGGTCGGGGGGCCAACGTCCTGACTTTC.

This clonotype was seen a few times. V gene TRBV20-1 combines with J gene TRBJ2-1, with 10 bases fitting TRBD1. CDR1 DFQATT and CDR2 SNEGSKA come from the germline V gene (reference sequence). This CDR3 region has 16 residues. Trimming cost V 4 bases and J 4 bases; bases outside gene matches: 10. The CDR3: CSAKTTGQGIYNEQFF. The CDR3 DNA reads TGCAGTGCTAAAACAACGGGACAGGGGATTTACAATGAGCAGTTCTTC.

This chain joins TRBV24-1 and TRBJ2-2; D perhaps matches TRBD1 (6 bases). The CDR3 is 17 amino acids. The V gene lost 5 bases and the J gene lost 5 bases, with 20 bases spanning the gap. Germline V gene sequence: CDR1 KGHDR, CDR2 SFDVKD. The CDR3, as DNA: TGTGCCACCAGTGGTATACCCGGGGCAGGGGAGACCGGGGAGCTGTTTTTT. Encoded protein: CATSGIPGAGETGELFF.